Shown below are 23 T cell receptor beta chains from a single sample sequenced in a study of shared clonotypes between healthy human individuals. Selected positively for CCR7 and CD45RO-negative, naive CD8 cells excluded terminally differentiated effector memory CD45RA+ cells. Here immunoSEQ multiplex PCR was the method, and the copy in TCRdb shows in-frame clones only, minus some. The sample carries about 2 million clones, about 95% recorded once. The sample consisted of naive CD8+ T cells sorted from blood. These receptors all come from a man between 18 and 29 years old in good health.

This sequence joins TRBV6-4 and TRBJ2-3; 7 bases map to TRBD1. J was trimmed by 0 bases and V by 10 bases; bases with no gene match: 4. There are 13 residues in the CDR3. Per the germline V gene, CDR1 is MRHNA and CDR2 is SNTAGT. DNA for the CDR3: TGTGCCACCACAGGGGCAAGCACAGATACGCAGTATTTT. The encoded protein is CATTGASTDTQYF.

This clone was picked up one time. This chain connects TRBV4-1 to TRBJ2-7; TRBD2 matches 14 bases. This CDR3 spans 18 amino acids. With V trimmed by 4 bases and J by 0 bases, 8 bases remained unmatched. Germline-derived CDR1 and CDR2 are MGHRA and YSYEKL. The CDR3 spells CASSLGTSGGPSSYEQYF. CDR3 coding DNA: TGCGCCAGCAGCCTCGGGACTAGCGGGGGCCCGAGCTCCTACGAGCAGTACTTC.

The DNA for the CDR3 is TGCGCCAGCAGCCATACGGCTAGCGGTACCTCCTACGAGCAGTACTTC. It yields the protein CASSHTASGTSYEQYF. The chain has TRBV4-1 and TRBJ2-7, with 7 bases aligning to TRBD2. CDR3 length: 16 residues. V was clipped by 3 bases and J by 0 bases; unmatched bases: 8. The V gene's germline CDR1 is MGHRA and CDR2 YSYEKL.

For the CDR3, the DNA is TGTGCCAGCAGCCGGGGACTAGCGGATGAGACCCAGTACTTC. Its translation: CASSRGLADETQYF. This chain connects TRBV7-6 to TRBJ2-5, with 11 positions matching TRBD2. V gave up 5 bases and J gave up 5 bases; unmatched junction bases: 4. This CDR3 region has 14 residues. Germline CDR1 is SGHVS and CDR2 is FNYEAQ.

The V and J genes are TRBV9 and TRBJ1-1; 9 bases are shared with TRBD1. This CDR3 comprises 15 residues. CDR1 and CDR2 (germline): SGDLS, YYNGEE. With 0 bases clipped from V and 4 bases from J, the junction kept 4 bases outside the gene matches. CDR3: CASSVEGTGSTEAFF. CDR3 DNA: TGTGCCAGCAGCGTAGAAGGGACAGGGTCCACTGAAGCTTTCTTT.

The chain couples TRBV7-2 to TRBJ2-1; D remains unclear. Germline CDR1 is SGHTA and CDR2 is FQGNSA. There are 17 residues in the CDR3. Trimming removed 1 base from V and 0 bases from J, with 13 bases in between. CDR3 sequence (DNA): TGTGCCAGCAGCTTAGTGCTGGGCCTTAGCTCCTACAATGAGCAGTTCTTC. It codes for CASSLVLGLSSYNEQFF.

This clone occurred a few times. The chain joins TRBV9 to TRBJ2-3; TRBD2 agrees at 9 bases. The CDR3 consists of 15 residues. Germline V gene sequence: CDR1 SGDLS, CDR2 YYNGEE. V shed 4 bases and J 0 bases; nucleotides not matched to a gene: 3. The CDR3 DNA sequence: TGTGCCAGCAGCTTTAGCGGGGGTAGCACAGATACGCAGTATTTT. Translating gives CASSFSGGSTDTQYF.

The chain joins TRBV6-5 to TRBJ2-2; D call uncertain. This CDR3 has 15 residues. The V end was cut by 3 bases, the J end by 6 bases, with 14 bases between. Germline V gene lookup returns CDR1 MNHEY and CDR2 SVGAGI. CDR3 in amino acids: CASSYREDGSGELFF. Here the CDR3 DNA reads TGTGCCAGCAGTTATAGAGAAGATGGGTCCGGGGAGCTGTTTTTT.

The chain couples TRBV13 to TRBJ1-3; D is unresolved. V was cut by 4 bases and J by 7 bases, with 5 bases left in between. CDR1 is PRHDT and CDR2 is FYEKMQ in the germline V gene (reference sequence). The CDR3 extends over 11 amino acids. CDR3 sequence: CASSSRNTIYF. The CDR3 DNA reads TGTGCCAGCAGCTCGCGGAACACCATATATTTT.

V and J are TRBV4-3 and TRBJ1-4; D might be TRBD1 (5 bases). The CDR3 has 15 amino acids. The germline V gene encodes CDR1 LGHNA and CDR2 YSLEER. Trimming stripped 0 bases from V and 8 bases from J, with 13 bases between. This CDR3 is CASSQDLGGSEKLFF. CDR3 coding DNA: TGCGCCAGCAGCCAAGATCTTGGGGGAAGCGAAAAACTGTTTTTT.

This rearrangement joins TRBV11-2 to TRBJ2-1; the match to TRBD2 covers 8 bases. CDR1 and CDR2 from the germline V gene are SGHAT and FQNNGV. Unmatched junction bases numbered 5, after V lost 1 base and J lost 6 bases. There are 15 residues in the CDR3. The CDR3 loop is CASSLVAGGPNEQFF. CDR3 nucleotides: TGTGCCAGCAGCTTAGTCGCGGGGGGCCCCAATGAGCAGTTCTTC.

This chain connects TRBV30 to TRBJ2-7; D gene unclear. This CDR3 comprises 13 residues. With 3 bases removed from V and 3 bases from J, the gap between germline ends came to 12 bases. Germline values: CDR1 GTSNPN, CDR2 SVGIG (reference sequence). The CDR3 coding sequence is TGTGCCTGGAGATACAATTATCTCTACGAGCAGTACTTC. Amino acids: CAWRYNYLYEQYF.

The chain couples TRBV4-3 to TRBJ2-1; 8 bases fit TRBD2. Germline CDR1 is LGHNA and CDR2 is YSLEER. V trimming: 3 bases; J trimming: 6 bases; junction bases outside the gene matches: 7. This CDR3 is built from 15 residues. Here the CDR3 DNA reads TGCGCCAGCAGCCAGGGAGCGGGAGCCCCCAATGAGCAGTTCTTC. Translating it yields CASSQGAGAPNEQFF.

The rearrangement links TRBV9 to TRBJ2-3, with TRBD1 identical over 10 bases. With 3 bases clipped from V and 3 bases from J, the junction kept 1 base outside the gene matches. The CDR3 consists of 14 residues. Germline V gives CDR1 SGDLS, CDR2 YYNGEE. The CDR3 protein is CASSAGQGTDTQYF. In DNA form, the CDR3 reads TGTGCCAGCAGCGCGGGACAGGGGACAGATACGCAGTATTTT.

The chain recombines TRBV30 with TRBJ2-1; the match to TRBD2 covers 11 bases. The CDR3 is 15 amino acids. With 2 bases clipped from V and 7 bases from J, the junction kept 7 bases outside the gene matches. The germline V gene has CDR1 GTSNPN and CDR2 SVGIG (reference sequence). The CDR3 spells CAWSFASGRKNEQFF. The CDR3 coding sequence is TGTGCCTGGAGTTTCGCTAGCGGGAGGAAGAATGAGCAGTTCTTC.

Turning to this clone: Mismatch with germline at one junction end may stem from a read error. The chain has TRBV7-8 and TRBJ2-2; maybe TRBD1 (6 bases). The length of the CDR3 is 18 residues. Germline CDR1 is SGHVS and CDR2 is FQNEAQ. In nucleotides, the CDR3 is TGTGCCAGCAGCCTAGCCCCTTCAGGGGTCGGGAACACCGGGGAGCTGTTTTTT. Protein product: CASSLAPSGVGNTGELFF.

This clone came up once. The chain uses TRBV6-4 and TRBJ2-1, with 11 bases fitting TRBD2. There are 14 residues in the CDR3. Looked up from germline, CDR1 is MRHNA and CDR2 is SNTAGT. J gave up 6 bases and V 4 bases, and 2 bases lay outside the gene matches. CDR3 DNA: TGTGCCAGCAGTGGGACTAGCGGGCGCAATGAGCAGTTCTTC. Protein product: CASSGTSGRNEQFF.

V usage is TRBV4-1 and J usage is TRBJ1-1, with TRBD1 as a possible D gene (6 bases). The CDR3 runs to 16 residues. Trimming took 4 bases from V and 4 from J, leaving 19 bases between them. Per the germline V gene, CDR1 is MGHRA and CDR2 is YSYEKL. CDR3 sequence (DNA): TGCGCCAGCAGCCCCCTTACATGGGGGGCAGTCACTGAAGCTTTCTTT. Translated, it gives CASSPLTWGAVTEAFF.

The rearrangement joins TRBV2 to TRBJ2-5, with D perhaps matching TRBD1 or TRBD2 (7 bases each). CDR3 length: 19 amino acids. V gave up 4 bases and J gave up 2 bases, with 26 bases separating them. Germline-derived CDR1 and CDR2 are SNHLY and FYNNEI. The CDR3 spells CASSGRQGGVGEHQETQYF. The CDR3 DNA is TGTGCCAGCAGTGGGCGACAGGGAGGGGTGGGAGAACATCAAGAGACCCAGTACTTC.

The genes are TRBV5-6 and TRBJ2-1, with 12 bases aligning to TRBD2. CDR3 length: 16 amino acids. V was pared by 4 bases and J by 9 bases, with 11 bases of the junction left unmatched. The germline V gene has CDR1 SGHDT and CDR2 YYEEEE. CDR3 sequence: CASSPWGLAGGSEQFF. CDR3 sequence (DNA): TGTGCCAGCAGCCCATGGGGGCTAGCGGGGGGGAGTGAGCAGTTCTTC.

The chain carries TRBV9 and TRBJ1-2; 9 positions match TRBD1. There are 15 residues in the CDR3. The trim removed 4 bases at V and 3 bases at J, leaving 7 bases unmatched. Germline lookup yields CDR1 SGDLS and CDR2 YYNGEE. The DNA of the CDR3 is TGTGCCAGCAGCACTATACAGGGGGCGGACTATGGCTACACCTTC. Its protein product is CASSTIQGADYGYTF.

V is TRBV6-5 and J is TRBJ2-5; 11 positions match TRBD1. CDR1 MNHEY and CDR2 SVGAGI come from the germline V gene. This CDR3 has 14 residues. Trimming took 2 bases from V and 7 from J; bases not matched to a gene: 3. The DNA for the CDR3 is TGTGCCAGCAGTTACACAGGGACAGGGGGGACCCAGTACTTC. This encodes CASSYTGTGGTQYF.

V and J are TRBV27 and TRBJ2-1; 7 bases are shared with TRBD2. Germline V gene lookup returns CDR1 MNHEY and CDR2 SMNVEV (reference sequence). There are 17 residues in the CDR3. Unmatched junction bases numbered 10, after V lost 1 base and J lost 4 bases. CDR3 nucleotides: TGTGCCAGCAGTTTATTGGGCGTCTGGGAGGGTTACAATGAGCAGTTCTTC. Residues: CASSLLGVWEGYNEQFF.